This passage covers 31 T cell receptor beta chains from one sample sequenced in a study of response to subunit inactivated influenza vaccine. TCRdb reprocessed the RT-PCR reads via MiXCR and lists one record per CDR3 protein. The sample lists roughly 500,000 distinct CDR3 sequences; approximately 20% were seen once. These data are also associated with another study on T cells expressing NK-cell markers. That investigation notes: The authors generated TCR beta cDNA through 5'RACE template switching with UMIs.

Sequencing used CD4+ T cells sorted from PBMCs, obtained about 12 days after vaccination. Receptors originate from a man aged 50-59 years who received an inactivated influenza vaccine.

The chain carries TRBV2 and TRBJ1-1; a weak D match, TRBD1 (6 bases). Trimming took 2 bases from V and 0 from J, leaving 7 bases between them. The CDR3 contains 14 residues. The germline CDR1 and CDR2 sequences are SNHLY and FYNNEI. The CDR3 DNA reads as TGTGCCAGCAGTGAATGGGGGCTGAACACTGAAGCTTTCTTT. As protein: CASSEWGLNTEAFF.

The rearrangement links TRBV5-5 to TRBJ2-6, with 10 nucleotides matching TRBD1. Germline V CDR1 and CDR2: SGHKS, YYEKEE (reference sequence). This CDR3 contains 18 residues. With V trimmed by 2 bases and J by 0 bases, 5 bases remained unmatched. CDR3 bases: TGTGCCAGCAGCTTTCAGGACAGGGGGGACTCTGGGGCCAACGTCCTGACTTTC. Amino acid sequence: CASSFQDRGDSGANVLTF.

In this sample, this clonotype turned up a few times. This rearrangement joins TRBV20-1 to TRBJ2-2; 9 bases agree with TRBD1. CDR3 length equals 14 residues. V gave up 3 bases and J gave up 5 bases; unmatched junction bases: 4. Germline CDR1 reads DFQATT; CDR2 reads SNEGSKA (reference sequence). The CDR3 DNA is TGCAGTGCTAGGGGACAGGGAGCGACCGGGGAGCTGTTTTTT. Its translation is CSARGQGATGELFF.

In its sample, this clonotype was seen a few times. The chain employs TRBV20-1 and TRBJ2-3; D possibly corresponds to TRBD1 (5 bases). CDR1 and CDR2 from the germline V gene are DFQATT and SNEGSKA (reference sequence). The CDR3 sequence is 15 residues long. The germline V and J ends were trimmed by 0 bases and 7 bases, with 17 bases remaining between them. This CDR3 is CSARDVRGLGNTQYF. CDR3 nucleotides: TGCAGTGCTAGAGATGTAAGGGGCCTTGGGAATACGCAGTATTTT.

In this sample, this clonotype turned up a few times. The chain is built from TRBV4-2 and TRBJ1-5; D not certain. From germline, CDR1 is LGHNA and CDR2 YNFKEQ. CDR3 length equals 13 residues. Trimming pared 1 base from V and 9 bases from J, leaving 10 bases between. The CDR3 DNA follows: TGTGCCAGCAGCCAAGGACCCGGTCGGCCCCAGCATTTT. Protein: CASSQGPGRPQHF.

The chain uses TRBV3-1 and TRBJ1-5; 10 bases match TRBD1. In germline, CDR1 is LGHDT, CDR2 YNNKEL (reference sequence). The CDR3 is 15 residues long. With 5 bases clipped from V and 7 bases from J, the junction kept 8 bases outside the gene matches. CDR3 sequence reads: CASSATGTGEQPQHF. In DNA, the CDR3 is TGTGCCAGCAGCGCTACCGGGACAGGGGAACAGCCCCAGCATTTT.

The CDR3 sequence is CASSFAGSLNNEQFF. CDR3 bases: TGTGCCAGCAGTTTTGCGGGGAGTCTCAACAATGAGCAGTTCTTC. The J gene is TRBJ2-1, the V gene TRBV12-3 or TRBV12-4, with D possibly being TRBD2 (6 bases). Trimming removed 3 bases at V and 5 bases at J, with 14 bases between. The CDR3 length is 15 residues.

This clonotype was found many times. The chain has TRBV4-3 and TRBJ2-5, with 11 bases identical to TRBD2. This CDR3 has 16 residues. The germline V gene encodes CDR1 LGHNA and CDR2 YSLEER. V trimming: 1 base; J trimming: 1 base; junction bases outside the gene matches: 2. As DNA, the CDR3 is TGCGCCAGCAGCCAAGGACTAGCGGGGCTCCAAGAGACCCAGTACTTC. This codes for CASSQGLAGLQETQYF.

This chain connects TRBV4-2 to TRBJ2-7; TRBD2 might be the D (6 bases). Between the trimmed V and J ends, which lost 0 bases and 7 bases, there was a span of 19 bases. Germline loops: CDR1 LGHNA, CDR2 YNFKEQ. The CDR3 has 16 amino acids. The DNA of the CDR3 is TGTGCCAGCAGCCAAGAGACGGGAGTGGTTTTTGGGGAGCAGTACTTC. It is translated as CASSQETGVVFGEQYF.

This clonotype was picked up a small number of times. The rearrangement joins TRBV4-1 to TRBJ2-2; D is unresolved. Germline CDR1 reads MGHRA; CDR2 reads YSYEKL. Trimming removed 0 bases from V and 2 bases from J, with 7 bases in between. The CDR3 covers 15 residues. CDR3 coding DNA: TGCGCCAGCAGCCAAGAGAGGCTCAACACCGGGGAGCTGTTTTTT. Its protein is CASSQERLNTGELFF.

The chain links TRBV12-3 or TRBV12-4 to TRBJ2-2; 8 bases align to TRBD1. The junction had 9 bases not matched to a gene; V was cut back by 3 bases and J by 6 bases. The CDR3 contains 16 residues. The CDR3 sequence: CASSFLMTGAAGELFF. The DNA of the CDR3 is TGTGCCAGCAGTTTCTTGATGACAGGGGCCGCCGGGGAGCTGTTTTTT.

This clonotype was observed many times. Sequence at one end of the junction differs from germline and may be a read error. The chain uses TRBV5-1 and TRBJ2-7; D tentatively reads TRBD1 or TRBD2 (5 bases each). The CDR3 consists of 14 residues. Germline-derived CDR1 and CDR2 are SGHRS and YFSETQ. The CDR3 loop is CASSLGAGSYEQYF. The CDR3 bases are TGTGCCAGCAGTTTAGGGGCGGGTTCCTACGAGCAGTACTTC.

This chain joins TRBV7-9 and TRBJ1-2; the match to TRBD1 covers 7 bases. The germline CDR1 and CDR2 sequences are SEHNR and FQNEAQ (reference sequence). The CDR3 runs to 15 residues. V trimming: 4 bases; J trimming: 5 bases; junction bases outside the gene matches: 10. The CDR3 DNA reads as TGTGCCAGCAGCTCCCTCAGGGGGGCAGTTTATGGCTACACCTTC. Translation: CASSSLRGAVYGYTF.

The chain carries TRBV5-1 and TRBJ2-1; D unclear. V was trimmed by 0 bases and J by 6 bases, leaving 13 bases between them. The CDR3 extends over 15 amino acids. Germline lookup yields CDR1 SGHRS and CDR2 YFSETQ. The CDR3 sequence is CASSLEGARGNEQFF. CDR3 in DNA: TGCGCCAGCAGCTTGGAAGGCGCCAGAGGCAATGAGCAGTTCTTC.

The V gene is TRBV20-1, the J gene TRBJ1-4; D gene unclear. The CDR3 is 10 amino acids. Germline V gene lookup returns CDR1 DFQATT and CDR2 SNEGSKA (reference sequence). Between the trimmed V and J ends, which lost 3 bases and 6 bases, there was a span of 2 bases. For the CDR3, the DNA is TGCAGTGCTAGCGATGAAAAACTGTTTTTT. This encodes CSASDEKLFF.

The chain links TRBV20-1 to TRBJ2-7; 7 positions agree with TRBD1. Germline V gene data show CDR1 as DFQATT and CDR2 as SNEGSKA (reference sequence). This CDR3 comprises 14 residues. Unmatched junction bases numbered 7, after V lost 0 bases and J lost 5 bases. The CDR3 reads CSAREGGRAHEQYF. The CDR3 DNA reads as TGCAGTGCTAGAGAAGGGGGCAGGGCCCACGAGCAGTACTTC.

This clonotype was counted many times. The V gene is TRBV5-1, the J gene TRBJ2-3, with 8 nucleotides matching TRBD2. CDR1 SGHRS and CDR2 YFSETQ come from the germline V gene. Losses at the gene ends were 2 bases for V and 3 bases for J; bases not matched to a gene: 5. CDR3 length equals 15 residues. The CDR3 nucleotides are TGCGCCAGCAGCTTTGGCGGGGGGTCTACAGATACGCAGTATTTT. Residues: CASSFGGGSTDTQYF.

The chain couples TRBV19 to TRBJ2-5, with a possible D match to TRBD1 (6 bases). The germline V and J ends were trimmed by 7 bases and 1 base, with 13 bases remaining between them. The CDR3 loop spans 14 amino acids. Germline CDR1 reads LNHDA; CDR2 reads SQIVND (reference sequence). Here the CDR3 reads CASMGRGGQETQYF. The CDR3 region has the DNA TGTGCCAGTATGGGAAGAGGGGGCCAAGAGACCCAGTACTTC.

The chain is built from TRBV7-2 and TRBJ2-1; 9 nucleotides agree with TRBD2. The CDR3 length is 16 residues. V was pared by 4 bases and J by 7 bases, with 11 bases of the junction left unmatched. Germline-derived CDR1 and CDR2 are SGHTA and FQGNSA. As DNA, the CDR3 is TGTGCCAGCAGCTCCTCTAGCGGGAATAGTGGGAATGAGCAGTTCTTC. Translated, it gives CASSSSSGNSGNEQFF.

A remark on this clonotype: A clone one base away is much larger, so this may be a read error. This chain links TRBV7-9 with TRBJ1-4; D remains ambiguous. The CDR3 spans 11 residues. The V gene's germline CDR1 is SEHNR and CDR2 FQNEAQ (reference sequence). With 4 bases removed from V and 7 bases from J, the gap between germline ends came to 4 bases. DNA of the CDR3: TGTGCCAGCAGCTGGGGTGAAAAACTGTTTTTT. Translation gives CASSWGEKLFF.

This clonotype was seen more than once but under ten times. V is TRBV6-5 and J is TRBJ2-3, with D possibly called TRBD1 or TRBD2 (5 bases each). Trimming took 1 base from V and 0 from J, leaving 8 bases between them. Germline values: CDR1 MNHEY, CDR2 SVGAGI. This CDR3 contains 15 residues. Here the CDR3 DNA reads TGTGCCAGCAGTTACTACCGGGACAGCACAGATACGCAGTATTTT. Amino acid sequence: CASSYYRDSTDTQYF.

This chain links TRBV10-3 with TRBJ2-1; no firm D call. Between the trimmed V and J ends, which lost 6 bases and 5 bases, there was a span of 11 bases. The CDR3 is made up of 13 amino acids. CDR1 and CDR2 (germline): ENHRY, SYGVKD. CDR3 region: CAISPDRDNEQFF. The DNA for the CDR3 is TGTGCCATCAGCCCCGACCGCGACAATGAGCAGTTCTTC.

The table lists this clonotype with a few counts. The rearrangement joins TRBV6-4 to TRBJ2-5; D ambiguous. The CDR3 covers 13 residues. Germline values: CDR1 MRHNA, CDR2 SNTAGT. Trimming cost V 4 bases and J 2 bases, with 8 bases left between them. CDR3 region: CASSAGRQETQYF. The DNA of the CDR3 is TGTGCCAGCAGTGCCGGACGGCAAGAGACCCAGTACTTC.

This clonotype was counted between two and nine times. The J gene is TRBJ2-1, the V gene TRBV7-2; D is possibly TRBD1 (5 bases). The V gene's germline CDR1 is SGHTA and CDR2 FQGNSA. Deletions cut 2 bases from V and 2 bases from J, with 13 bases between. The CDR3 contains 16 residues. DNA of the CDR3: TGTGCCAGCAGCTTATCCGCAGGGCTTACCTACAATGAGCAGTTCTTC. The encoded protein is CASSLSAGLTYNEQFF.

This chain links TRBV20-1 with TRBJ2-7; no firm D call. V gave up 3 bases and J gave up 2 bases, with 11 bases separating them. The CDR3 totals 13 residues. Germline V lookup: CDR1 DFQATT, CDR2 SNEGSKA (reference sequence). The CDR3: CSASQPAAYEQYF. The CDR3 DNA is TGCAGTGCTAGTCAACCAGCCGCCTACGAGCAGTACTTC.

The chain employs TRBV5-1 and TRBJ1-3; D not resolved. This CDR3 region has 14 residues. V gave up 4 bases and J gave up 7 bases, with 15 bases separating them. Germline loops: CDR1 SGHRS, CDR2 YFSETQ. Here the CDR3 reads CASSPERMGNTIYF. CDR3 in DNA: TGCGCCAGCAGCCCGGAGCGAATGGGGAACACCATATATTTT. The complete variable domain, with remaining parts taken from reference TRBV5-1 and TRBJ1-3, reads KAGVTQTPRYLIKTRGQQVTLSCSPISGHRSVSWYQQTPGQGLQFLFEYFSETQRNKGNFPGRFSGRQFSNSRSEMNVSTLELGDSALYLCASSPERMGNTIYFGEGSWLTVV.

The sample holds a few counts of this clonotype. This sequence joins TRBV5-1 and TRBJ1-1; no definite D call. The V and J ends lost 5 bases and 4 bases respectively, with 18 bases between them. Germline V gives CDR1 SGHRS, CDR2 YFSETQ. This CDR3 is 15 amino acids long. For the CDR3, the DNA is TGCGCCAGCAGTTTTGAGTCGGGGTTTAGCACTGAAGCTTTCTTT. Translation gives CASSFESGFSTEAFF. Full variable domain (remainder filled in from reference TRBV5-1 and TRBJ1-1): KAGVTQTPRYLIKTRGQQVTLSCSPISGHRSVSWYQQTPGQGLQFLFEYFSETQRNKGNFPGRFSGRQFSNSRSEMNVSTLELGDSALYLCASSFESGFSTEAFFGQGTRLTVV.

The chain is built from TRBV5-1 and TRBJ2-3, with TRBD1 matching over 8 bases. Germline loops: CDR1 SGHRS, CDR2 YFSETQ. V shed 0 bases and J 0 bases; nucleotides not matched to a gene: 6. This CDR3 region has 17 residues. The CDR3 sequence is CASSLGSGTGSTDTQYF. The CDR3 region has the DNA TGCGCCAGCAGCTTGGGCTCCGGGACAGGTAGCACAGATACGCAGTATTTT.

This clonotype was counted between two and nine times. The chain uses TRBV11-2 and TRBJ2-4; no firm D call. The CDR3 runs 15 residues. In germline, CDR1 is SGHAT, CDR2 FQNNGV. V lost 5 bases and J lost 1, with 12 bases in between. The CDR3 sequence is CASSETLLAKNIQYF. The CDR3, as DNA: TGTGCCAGCAGCGAGACCCTCCTGGCCAAAAACATTCAGTACTTC. Full variable domain (rest looked up from reference TRBV11-2 and TRBJ2-4): EAGVAQSPRYKIIEKRQSVAFWCNPISGHATLYWYQQILGQGPKLLIQFQNNGVVDDSQLPKDRFSAERLKGVDSTLKIQPAKLEDSAVYLCASSETLLAKNIQYFGAGTRLSVL.

The chain combines TRBV9 with TRBJ2-1; D unclear. Germline CDR1 and CDR2: SGDLS and YYNGEE. Trimming stripped 4 bases from V and 5 bases from J, with 10 bases between. The CDR3 is made up of 13 amino acids. CDR3 protein: CASSTRSDNEQFF. In nucleotides, the CDR3 is TGTGCCAGCAGCACCAGAAGCGACAATGAGCAGTTCTTC.

This clonotype turned up a few times. This chain links TRBV19 with TRBJ1-3; D call uncertain. With 6 bases removed from V and 2 bases from J, the gap between germline ends came to 11 bases. Germline loops: CDR1 LNHDA, CDR2 SQIVND (reference sequence). The CDR3 runs 14 residues. The CDR3 region has the DNA TGTGCCAGTAGCCGTGGCGAGCCTGGAAACACCATATATTTT. Protein sequence: CASSRGEPGNTIYF.